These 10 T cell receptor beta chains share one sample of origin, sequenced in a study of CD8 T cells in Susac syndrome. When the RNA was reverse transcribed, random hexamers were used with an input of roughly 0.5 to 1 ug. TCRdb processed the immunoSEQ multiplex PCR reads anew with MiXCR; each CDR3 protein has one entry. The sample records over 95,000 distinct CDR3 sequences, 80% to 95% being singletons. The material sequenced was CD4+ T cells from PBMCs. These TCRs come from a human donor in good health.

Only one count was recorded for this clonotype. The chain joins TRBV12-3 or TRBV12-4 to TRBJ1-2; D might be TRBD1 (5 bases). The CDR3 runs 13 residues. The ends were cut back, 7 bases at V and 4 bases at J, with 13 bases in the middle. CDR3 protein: CASTKFQGYGYTF. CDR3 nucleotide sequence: TGTGCCAGCACAAAGTTTCAGGGCTATGGCTACACCTTC.

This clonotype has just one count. The CDR3 loop reads CASSQGTTRGEQFF. CDR3 in DNA: TGCGCCAGCAGCCAAGGGACTACCAGGGGTGAGCAGTTCTTC. The chain is built from TRBV4-3 and TRBJ2-1; D possibly uses TRBD1 or TRBD2 (6 bases each). Germline-derived CDR1 and CDR2 are LGHNA and YSLEER. Deletions cut 1 base from V and 9 bases from J, with 13 bases between. The CDR3 is made up of 14 amino acids.

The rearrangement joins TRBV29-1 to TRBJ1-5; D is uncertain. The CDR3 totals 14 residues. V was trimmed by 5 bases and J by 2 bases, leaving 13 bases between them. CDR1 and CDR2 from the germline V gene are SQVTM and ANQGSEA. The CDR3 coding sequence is TGCAGCGTTCAAACGGACGGAGGCAATCAGCCCCAGCATTTT. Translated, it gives CSVQTDGGNQPQHF.

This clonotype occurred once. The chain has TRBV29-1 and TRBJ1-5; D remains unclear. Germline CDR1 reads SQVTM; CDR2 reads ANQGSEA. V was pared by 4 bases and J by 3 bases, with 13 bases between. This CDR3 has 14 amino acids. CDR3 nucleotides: TGCAGCGTTGTTTTCGGGGATCCCAATCAGCCCCAGCATTTT. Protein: CSVVFGDPNQPQHF.

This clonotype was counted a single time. This CDR3 is CASSKASGRTYSYEQYF. In DNA form, the CDR3 reads TGTGCCAGTAGTAAGGCTAGCGGGAGGACATACTCCTACGAGCAGTACTTC. The chain joins TRBV19 to TRBJ2-7; TRBD2 aligns across 11 bases. CDR1 LNHDA and CDR2 SQIVND come from the germline V gene (reference sequence). Trimming cost V 4 bases and J 0 bases; bases outside gene matches: 8. The CDR3 totals 17 residues.

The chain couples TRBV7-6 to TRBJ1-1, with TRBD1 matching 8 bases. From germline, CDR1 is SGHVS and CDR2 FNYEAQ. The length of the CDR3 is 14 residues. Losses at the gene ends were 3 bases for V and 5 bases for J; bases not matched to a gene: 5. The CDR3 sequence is CASSFGQGWTEAFF. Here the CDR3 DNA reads TGTGCCAGCAGCTTCGGACAGGGATGGACTGAAGCTTTCTTT.

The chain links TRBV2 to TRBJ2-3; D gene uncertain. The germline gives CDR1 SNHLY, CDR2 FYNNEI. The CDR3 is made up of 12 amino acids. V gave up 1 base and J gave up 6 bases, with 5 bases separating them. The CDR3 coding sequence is TGTGCCAGCAGTGAAGGGCCCGATACGCAGTATTTT. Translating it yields CASSEGPDTQYF.

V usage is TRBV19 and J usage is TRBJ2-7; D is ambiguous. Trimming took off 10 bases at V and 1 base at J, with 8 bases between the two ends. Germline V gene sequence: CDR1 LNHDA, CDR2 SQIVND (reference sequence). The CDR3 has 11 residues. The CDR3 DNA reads TGTGCCACCGCTGTTTCCTACGAGCAGTACTTC. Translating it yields CATAVSYEQYF.

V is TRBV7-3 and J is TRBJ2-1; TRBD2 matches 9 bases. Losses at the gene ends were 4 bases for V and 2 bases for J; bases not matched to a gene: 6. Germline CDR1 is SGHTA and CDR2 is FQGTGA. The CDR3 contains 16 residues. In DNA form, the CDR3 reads TGTGCCAGCAGCTCCCTTGGCGGGGGGGCCTACAATGAGCAGTTCTTC. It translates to CASSSLGGGAYNEQFF. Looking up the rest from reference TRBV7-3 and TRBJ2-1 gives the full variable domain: GAGVSQTPSNKVTEKGKYVELRCDPISGHTALYWYRQSLGQGPEFLIYFQGTGAADDSGLPNDRFFAVRPEGSVSTLKIQRTERGDSAVYLCASSSLGGGAYNEQFFGPGTRLTVL.

This CDR3 is CASSRTRLAGETQYF. CDR3 nucleotide sequence: TGTGCCAGCAGCCGAACCAGACTAGCGGGGGAGACCCAGTACTTC. This chain joins TRBV16 and TRBJ2-5; 11 bases agree with TRBD2. Per germline, CDR1 KGHSY and CDR2 FQNENV. The V gene end was trimmed by 4 bases and the J gene end by 5 bases; junction bases not matched to a gene: 6. This CDR3 is 15 amino acids long.